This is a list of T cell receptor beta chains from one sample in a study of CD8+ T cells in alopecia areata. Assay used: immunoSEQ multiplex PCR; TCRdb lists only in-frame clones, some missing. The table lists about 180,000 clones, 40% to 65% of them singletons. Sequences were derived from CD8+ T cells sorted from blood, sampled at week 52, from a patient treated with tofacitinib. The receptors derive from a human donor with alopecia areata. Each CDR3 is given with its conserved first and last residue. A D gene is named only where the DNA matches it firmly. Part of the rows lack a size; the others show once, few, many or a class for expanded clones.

CDR3nt: TGCAGCGTTGGTGGATTCACTGAAGCTTTCTTT
CDR3aa: CSVGGFTEAFF
j_gene: TRBJ1-1
v_gene: TRBV29-1
d_gene: NA
abundance: NA

CDR3nt: TGTGCCAGCAGCCTAGGACAGGGCTGGCGGGAGACCCAGTACTTC
CDR3aa: CASSLGQGWRETQYF
j_gene: TRBJ2-5
v_gene: TRBV7-2
d_gene: TRBD1
abundance: NA

CDR3nt: TGTGCCAGCAGCTTTGTAGGGGCCGCCTACGAGCAGTACTTC
CDR3aa: CASSFVGAAYEQYF
j_gene: TRBJ2-7
v_gene: TRBV7-9
d_gene: NA
abundance: NA

CDR3nt: TGTGCCAGCAGCTTAGAACTAGAGGCGGTCTCCTACGAGCAGTACTTC
CDR3aa: CASSLELEAVSYEQYF
j_gene: TRBJ2-7
v_gene: TRBV7-2
d_gene: NA
abundance: NA

CDR3nt: TGTGCCAGCACCTCACCAGGGGCCTATAATTCACCCCTCCACTTT
CDR3aa: CASTSPGAYNSPLHF
j_gene: TRBJ1-6
v_gene: TRBV6-6
d_gene: NA
abundance: few

CDR3nt: TGTGCCAGCAGTAATGCAGGGAAGGGGGATAGCAATCAGCCCCAGCATTTT
CDR3aa: CASSNAGKGDSNQPQHF
j_gene: TRBJ1-5
v_gene: TRBV27
d_gene: NA
abundance: NA

CDR3nt: TGTGCCAGCAGTCGGCAGGGGGATAACACTGAAGCTTTCTTT
CDR3aa: CASSRQGDNTEAFF
j_gene: TRBJ1-1
v_gene: TRBV7-8
d_gene: TRBD1
abundance: NA

CDR3nt: TGCGCCAGCAGTCGAGGACTAGCGGGGAGCTACGAGCAGTACTTC
CDR3aa: CASSRGLAGSYEQYF
j_gene: TRBJ2-7
v_gene: TRBV5-1
d_gene: TRBD2
abundance: NA

CDR3nt: TGTGCCAGTAGTCCCGACAGGGAGGGCACCGGGGAGCTGTTTTTT
CDR3aa: CASSPDREGTGELFF
j_gene: TRBJ2-2
v_gene: TRBV19
d_gene: NA
abundance: few

CDR3nt: TGTGCCAGCAGCACCCCAACCCGTGGCTATGGCTACACCTTC
CDR3aa: CASSTPTRGYGYTF
j_gene: TRBJ1-2
v_gene: TRBV7-9
d_gene: NA
abundance: NA

CDR3nt: TGTGCCAGCAGTTTATCCGGGGGACTGTTAGACACTCAGCCCCAGCATTTT
CDR3aa: CASSLSGGLLDTQPQHF
j_gene: TRBJ1-5
v_gene: TRBV27
d_gene: NA
abundance: few

CDR3nt: TGTGCCAGCAGCCACCTCCGAATGAACACTGAAGCTTTCTTT
CDR3aa: CASSHLRMNTEAFF
j_gene: TRBJ1-1
v_gene: TRBV5-6
d_gene: NA
abundance: NA

CDR3nt: TGTGCCTGGAGTTCCGGGGGGCTAAACGAGCAGTACTTC
CDR3aa: CAWSSGGLNEQYF
j_gene: TRBJ2-7
v_gene: TRBV30
d_gene: NA
abundance: NA

CDR3nt: TGCGCCAGCGGAGCTAGATCGGGGAACACTGAAGCTTTCTTT
CDR3aa: CASGARSGNTEAFF
j_gene: TRBJ1-1
v_gene: TRBV5-1
d_gene: NA
abundance: NA

CDR3nt: TGTGCCAGCAGCCAAGAAACCGATAACACCGGGGAGCTGTTTTTT
CDR3aa: CASSQETDNTGELFF
j_gene: TRBJ2-2
v_gene: TRBV11-2
d_gene: NA
abundance: NA

CDR3nt: TGTGCCTGGAGTCCGACTGTGTGGGGGGGGGACAATCAGCCCCAGCATTTT
CDR3aa: CAWSPTVWGGDNQPQHF
j_gene: TRBJ1-5
v_gene: TRBV30
d_gene: NA
abundance: few

CDR3nt: TGTGCCTGGGCCCAGGTGGAGACCCAGTACTTC
CDR3aa: CAWAQVETQYF
j_gene: TRBJ2-5
v_gene: TRBV30
d_gene: NA
abundance: NA

CDR3nt: TGTGCCAGCAGCGTCGGACTAGCGGGGAACACAGATACGCAGTATTTT
CDR3aa: CASSVGLAGNTDTQYF
j_gene: TRBJ2-3
v_gene: TRBV7-8
d_gene: TRBD2
abundance: NA

CDR3nt: TGTGCCAGCAGCTGGGGGACGGGTGGAATTAATGGCTACACCTTC
CDR3aa: CASSWGTGGINGYTF
j_gene: TRBJ1-2
v_gene: TRBV5-6
d_gene: NA
abundance: NA

CDR3nt: TGCGCCAGCAGCTTGGTATTCTCGACAGCGAACACTGAAGCTTTCTTT
CDR3aa: CASSLVFSTANTEAFF
j_gene: TRBJ1-1
v_gene: TRBV5-1
d_gene: NA
abundance: NA

CDR3nt: TGTGCCATCAGACCGACAGGGATCAATCAGCCCCAGCATTTT
CDR3aa: CAIRPTGINQPQHF
j_gene: TRBJ1-5
v_gene: TRBV10-3
d_gene: TRBD1
abundance: few

CDR3nt: TGTGCCAGCAGTTCGGTTTTGACAGGGGGAGGCACTGAAGCTTTCTTT
CDR3aa: CASSSVLTGGGTEAFF
j_gene: TRBJ1-1
v_gene: TRBV6-5
d_gene: TRBD1
abundance: once

CDR3nt: TGTGCCAGTAGTTCAGCGAGATCGGATTTAACCCAGTACTTC
CDR3aa: CASSSARSDLTQYF
j_gene: TRBJ2-5
v_gene: TRBV19
d_gene: NA
abundance: NA